The 21 T cell receptor beta chains given below trace back to one sample, sequenced in a study of shared clonotypes between healthy human individuals. TCRdb's table, derived via immunoSEQ multiplex PCR, lists solely in-frame clones and lacks some. Of nearly 2 million clones listed, about 95% are singletons. In the naive CD8 group, cells lacked CD45RO and were positively selected for CCR7, so terminally differentiated effector memory CD45RA+ cells were left out. Sequences were obtained from naive CD8+ T cells sorted from blood. Receptors were obtained from a man aged 18 to 35 in good health.

The chain combines TRBV15 with TRBJ1-1; D unresolved. V gave up 9 bases and J gave up 1 base, with 15 bases separating them. In germline, CDR1 is LNHNV, CDR2 YYDKDF (reference sequence). The CDR3 length is 14 residues. CDR3 DNA sequence: TGTGCCACGACCCGTACTCCCGGGAACACTGAAGCTTTCTTT. It yields the protein CATTRTPGNTEAFF.

As regards this clone: Other DNA sequences in this sample translate to the same CDR3. The chain couples TRBV5-5 to TRBJ2-7, with D unresolved. The CDR3 runs to 13 residues. V lost 0 bases and J 0 bases, leaving 4 bases between the germline ends. Germline CDR1 SGHKS, CDR2 YYEKEE (reference sequence). CDR3: CASSLGVSYEQYF. The CDR3 DNA sequence: TGTGCCAGCAGCTTGGGGGTCTCCTACGAGCAGTACTTC.

The chain links TRBV29-1 to TRBJ2-7; TRBD2 aligns across 14 bases. The CDR3 extends over 15 amino acids. The trim removed 4 bases at V and 2 bases at J, leaving 4 bases unmatched. Per the germline V gene, CDR1 is SQVTM and CDR2 is ANQGSEA. The CDR3 bases are TGCAGCGTTGCGGGACTAGCGGGAGCCCCCTACGAGCAGTACTTC. Its protein is CSVAGLAGAPYEQYF.

V is TRBV4-1 and J is TRBJ2-7; no firm D call. V dropped 0 bases and J dropped 7 bases, with 10 bases sitting between them. Germline V lookup: CDR1 MGHRA, CDR2 YSYEKL. The CDR3 covers 13 residues. The CDR3 sequence is CASSQDSRVEQYF. The CDR3 DNA follows: TGCGCCAGCAGCCAAGATTCAAGGGTTGAGCAGTACTTC.

This chain links TRBV9 with TRBJ1-1; D gene ambiguous. The V gene lost 0 bases and the J gene lost 3 bases, with 15 bases spanning the gap. CDR1 and CDR2 from the germline V gene are SGDLS and YYNGEE. CDR3 size: 16 residues. CDR3 loop: CASSVGGRPGYTEAFF. CDR3 DNA sequence: TGTGCCAGCAGCGTAGGAGGCAGACCGGGGTACACTGAAGCTTTCTTT.

This chain connects TRBV7-2 to TRBJ1-1, with D perhaps matching TRBD1 (6 bases). The CDR3 sequence is 15 residues long. V lost 1 base and J 1 base, leaving 10 bases between the germline ends. Germline loops: CDR1 SGHTA, CDR2 FQGNSA. The CDR3 region has the DNA TGTGCCAGCAGCTTAGGGGTACAGGGGAACACTGAAGCTTTCTTT. It encodes CASSLGVQGNTEAFF.

The chain employs TRBV30 and TRBJ1-5; D is uncertain. CDR1 GTSNPN and CDR2 SVGIG come from the germline V gene (reference sequence). V lost 1 base and J 0 bases, leaving 10 bases between the germline ends. There are 15 residues in the CDR3. CDR3 sequence reads: CAWSADDYSNQPQHF. CDR3 DNA sequence: TGTGCCTGGAGTGCTGACGATTATAGCAATCAGCCCCAGCATTTT.

The chain couples TRBV2 to TRBJ1-4, with 9 bases identical to TRBD1. The trim removed 3 bases at V and 8 bases at J, leaving 7 bases unmatched. Per germline, CDR1 SNHLY and CDR2 FYNNEI. The CDR3 has 15 residues. The CDR3 nucleotides read TGTGCCAGCAGTGATGGGGGGACAGGGTACGAAAAACTGTTTTTT. It codes for CASSDGGTGYEKLFF.

The chain employs TRBV28 and TRBJ2-1, with 8 bases that match TRBD2. The CDR3 sequence is 15 residues long. With V trimmed by 2 bases and J by 8 bases, 8 bases remained unmatched. The V gene's germline CDR1 is MDHEN and CDR2 SYDVKM. The CDR3 sequence is CASSLRTSLSDEQFF. DNA of the CDR3: TGTGCCAGCAGTTTAAGGACTAGCCTCAGCGATGAGCAGTTCTTC.

As to this clone: This sample includes further DNA sequences coding for the same CDR3. V gene TRBV15 combines with J gene TRBJ1-1, with D tentatively TRBD1 (5 bases). Trimming took 3 bases from V and 3 from J, leaving 11 bases between them. Germline CDR1 LNHNV, CDR2 YYDKDF (reference sequence). This CDR3 has 14 amino acids. CDR3 sequence: CATSRGGADTEAFF. CDR3 DNA: TGTGCCACCAGCAGGGGGGGTGCCGACACTGAAGCTTTCTTT.

CDR3 residues: CASSPSDGSYEQYF. CDR3 DNA: TGTGCCAGCAGCCCCTCGGACGGGTCCTACGAGCAGTACTTC. The J gene is TRBJ2-7, the V gene TRBV9; no clear D gene. There are 14 residues in the CDR3. Deletions cut 4 bases from V and 1 base from J, with 12 bases between. Germline V gives CDR1 SGDLS, CDR2 YYNGEE.

This clone has only one observation. The V and J genes are TRBV28 and TRBJ2-1; 11 bases are a match to TRBD1. The CDR3 covers 15 residues. CDR1 and CDR2 (germline): MDHEN, SYDVKM. The junction had 4 bases not matched to a gene; V was cut back by 6 bases and J by 3 bases. The CDR3: CASRTGQGVYNEQFF. In DNA form, the CDR3 reads TGTGCCAGCAGAACGGGACAGGGGGTCTACAATGAGCAGTTCTTC.

The chain links TRBV27 to TRBJ2-2; TRBD1 matches at 8 bases. The CDR3 sequence is 15 residues long. CDR1 is MNHEY and CDR2 is SMNVEV in the germline V gene (reference sequence). V lost 8 bases and J lost 3; bases outside the gene matches: 8. CDR3 loop: CASCVLTGDTGELFF. CDR3 nucleotide sequence: TGTGCCAGCTGTGTATTGACAGGGGACACCGGGGAGCTGTTTTTT.

The CDR3 here is CASGLGSLREQYF. The CDR3, as DNA: TGTGCCAGCGGATTGGGGAGCCTACGCGAGCAGTACTTC. The rearrangement joins TRBV11-2 to TRBJ2-7; possible D gene TRBD2, 5 bases. Trimming stripped 8 bases from V and 6 bases from J, with 17 bases between. There are 13 residues in the CDR3. Germline CDR1 reads SGHAT; CDR2 reads FQNNGV.

This chain uses TRBV28 with TRBJ2-5, with D maybe TRBD2 (6 bases). V lost 4 bases and J lost 4, with 19 bases in between. The V gene's germline CDR1 is MDHEN and CDR2 SYDVKM. The CDR3 consists of 16 residues. The CDR3 spells CASSWGRADGGETQYF. CDR3 nucleotide sequence: TGTGCCAGCAGTTGGGGTCGGGCGGACGGGGGAGAGACCCAGTACTTC.

The V call is TRBV15, the J call TRBJ2-3, with D possibly matching TRBD2 (6 bases). Germline V gene sequence: CDR1 LNHNV, CDR2 YYDKDF (reference sequence). The CDR3 extends over 18 amino acids. Trimming took off 0 bases at V and 2 bases at J, with 18 bases between the two ends. CDR3 region: CATSREGLWAGTTDTQYF. The DNA of the CDR3 is TGTGCCACCAGCAGAGAGGGACTTTGGGCAGGGACCACAGATACGCAGTATTTT.

This chain uses TRBV5-6 with TRBJ2-7; 11 nucleotides align to TRBD2. The ends lost 4 bases at V and 5 bases at J; junction bases unmatched: 11. The CDR3 runs to 16 residues. Germline V gives CDR1 SGHDT, CDR2 YYEEEE. The CDR3: CASSLTSGSFIDEQYF. In DNA, the CDR3 is TGTGCCAGCAGCCTAACTAGCGGGAGCTTTATCGACGAGCAGTACTTC.

The gene calls are TRBV20-1 and TRBJ1-1; D is unclear. The V and J ends lost 3 bases and 4 bases respectively, with 3 bases between them. The length of the CDR3 is 10 residues. Germline V gives CDR1 DFQATT, CDR2 SNEGSKA (reference sequence). Here the CDR3 reads CSASITEAFF. The CDR3 DNA follows: TGCAGTGCTAGCATCACTGAAGCTTTCTTT.

This chain connects TRBV7-9 to TRBJ2-7, with D maybe TRBD1 (5 bases). Trimming removed 7 bases at V and 5 bases at J, with 18 bases between. This CDR3 contains 14 residues. Germline V gene data show CDR1 as SEHNR and CDR2 as FQNEAQ (reference sequence). CDR3 nucleotide sequence: TGTGCCAGCACCCACGCTTCGATAGGGGACGAGCAGTACTTC. It encodes CASTHASIGDEQYF.

This clone was seen only once. The CDR3 sequence: CASKGDTQYF. The CDR3 DNA is TGCGCCAGCAAAGGAGATACGCAGTATTTT. The gene calls are TRBV4-1 and TRBJ2-3; the D is unclear. Trimming cost V 7 bases and J 5 bases, with 4 bases left between them. The CDR3 totals 10 residues. Germline CDR1 is MGHRA and CDR2 is YSYEKL.

This chain uses TRBV9 with TRBJ2-4; TRBD2 matches at 7 bases. Germline V gene sequence: CDR1 SGDLS, CDR2 YYNGEE. This CDR3 is 17 amino acids long. V trimming: 0 bases; J trimming: 3 bases; junction bases outside the gene matches: 9. CDR3 sequence reads: CASSVGERESDKNIQYF. The DNA of the CDR3 is TGTGCCAGCAGCGTAGGGGAGCGGGAATCCGACAAAAACATTCAGTACTTC.